Each of the 5 T cell receptor beta chains below was sequenced from the same sample in a study of T cell responses to AZD1222 COVID-19 vaccine. TCRdb keeps only in-frame clones here, not all; method: immunoSEQ multiplex PCR. The sample records 100,000 or so clones, about 88% being singletons. The sample was peripheral blood, taken on day 0 of AZD1222 vaccination. All receptors derive from an adult in good health.

Turning to this clone: This sample includes further DNA sequences coding for the same CDR3. The J gene is TRBJ1-1, the V gene TRBV5-6; 7 bases fit TRBD1. V was pared by 4 bases and J by 2 bases, with 5 bases of the junction left unmatched. CDR3 length: 14 amino acids. In germline, CDR1 is SGHDT, CDR2 YYEEEE. CDR3 nucleotide sequence: TGTGCCAGCAGCCCGACAGGGCGAAACACTGAAGCTTTCTTT. This encodes CASSPTGRNTEAFF. Filled out from reference TRBV5-6 and TRBJ1-1, the complete variable domain reads DAGVTQSPTHLIKTRGQQVTLRCSPKSGHDTVSWYQQALGQGPQFIFQYYEEEERQRGNFPDRFSGHQFPNYSSELNVNALLLGDSALYLCASSPTGRNTEAFFGQGTRLTVV.

This clone occurred once. The rearrangement joins TRBV7-2 to TRBJ2-2; perhaps D is TRBD1 or TRBD2 (5 bases each). V lost 4 bases, J lost 3 bases, and 15 bases lay in between. The CDR3 totals 16 residues. Germline values: CDR1 SGHTA, CDR2 FQGNSA. As DNA, the CDR3 is TGTGCCAGCAGCTCCTCCTCCGGGACCTACACCGGGGAGCTGTTTTTT. Translation: CASSSSSGTYTGELFF.

This clone has a handful of counts. The genes are TRBV7-9 and TRBJ2-1; D gene unclear. The CDR3 has 12 residues. The germline gives CDR1 SEHNR, CDR2 FQNEAQ (reference sequence). V was pared by 5 bases and J by 6 bases, with 8 bases between. The CDR3 coding sequence is TGTGCCAGCAGCCTTACATCCAATGAGCAGTTCTTC. Amino acid sequence: CASSLTSNEQFF.

The rearrangement links TRBV3-1 (or the pseudogene TRBV3-2) to TRBJ1-1; TRBD1 might be the D (6 bases). Germline V gene sequence: CDR1 LGHDT, CDR2 YNNKEL (reference sequence). This CDR3 is 11 amino acids long. V was shortened by 6 bases and J by 5 bases, with 7 bases between the two germline ends. The CDR3 region is CASRDRTEAFF. CDR3 in DNA: TGTGCCAGCAGAGACAGGACTGAAGCTTTCTTT.

Only a few counts were recorded for this clone. The chain employs TRBV16 and TRBJ2-3, with 11 bases identical to TRBD1. Losses at the gene ends were 3 bases for V and 4 bases for J; bases not matched to a gene: 3. The CDR3 contains 15 residues. Germline CDR1 is KGHSY and CDR2 is FQNENV. In DNA, the CDR3 is TGTGCCAGCAGCCATGGACAGGGGGCGCCAGATACGCAGTATTTT. Translated: CASSHGQGAPDTQYF.